Listed below are T cell receptor beta chains from one sample, sequenced in a study of OX40 agonist ivuxolimab in advanced cancers. The assay was immunoSEQ multiplex PCR, and TCRdb's table has in-frame clones only and misses some. Of about 110,000 clones in the sample, 91% were seen once. Sequencing used CD4+ or CD8+ T cells sorted from blood, obtained in a trial of the OX40 agonist ivuxolimab. These receptors were obtained from an adult with an advanced solid tumor such as melanoma, head and neck, liver or kidney cancer. Each CDR3 is given with its conserved first and last residue. D genes are given only for firm matches. Clone size is shown for a subset of rows, as once, few, many or a class of expanded clone.

>once|TRBV19|TRBD2|TRBJ2-7
CASSPVLGLAGDYEQYF
TGTGCCAGTAGTCCCGTTCTTGGACTAGCGGGAGACTACGAGCAGTACTTC
>once|TRBV6-1|-|TRBJ1-1
CASSAQENTEAFF
TGTGCCAGCAGTGCACAAGAGAACACTGAAGCTTTCTTT
>-|TRBV6-5|TRBD2|TRBJ2-1
CASRRLAGGMGEQFF
TGTGCCAGCAGAAGACTAGCGGGAGGGATGGGTGAGCAGTTCTTC
>-|TRBV12-5|TRBD2|TRBJ2-1
CASGLTSGNEQFF
TGTGCTAGTGGTTTGACTAGCGGGAATGAGCAGTTCTTC
>-|TRBV13|TRBD1|TRBJ1-1
CASSLEDRGDTEAFF
TGTGCCAGCAGCTTAGAGGACAGGGGGGACACTGAAGCTTTCTTT
>-|TRBV5-4|TRBD1|TRBJ1-2
CASSLGRTGGINYGYTF
TGTGCCAGCAGCTTGGGTCGGACAGGGGGTATTAACTATGGCTACACCTTC
>-|TRBV18|TRBD1|TRBJ2-5
CASSPGQGAWETQYF
TGTGCCAGCTCACCTGGACAGGGGGCCTGGGAGACCCAGTACTTC
>-|TRBV6-1|-|TRBJ1-1
CASSRGSGGTEAFF
TGTGCCAGCAGTAGGGGCAGCGGCGGCACTGAAGCTTTCTTT
>-|TRBV7-2|TRBD2|TRBJ2-7
CASSFPWGGIYEQYF
TGTGCCAGCAGCTTTCCGTGGGGGGGGATCTACGAGCAGTACTTC
>-|TRBV4-1|-|TRBJ1-1
CASSQIGALNAEAFF
TGCGCCAGCAGCCAAATTGGGGCCTTGAACGCTGAAGCTTTCTTT
>-|TRBV4-1|TRBD2|TRBJ2-5
CASSQDSGTELAGGSKETQYF
TGCGCCAGCAGCCAAGATTCCGGGACTGAACTAGCGGGGGGGTCAAAAGAGACCCAGTACTTC
>-|TRBV18|TRBD1|TRBJ2-5
CASSPLTGQETQYF
TGTGCCAGCTCACCACTGACAGGGCAAGAGACCCAGTACTTC